These 22 T cell receptor beta chains came from one sample sequenced in a study of cytomegalovirus exposure and HLA in healthy donors. Clones were read by immunoSEQ multiplex PCR, and TCRdb kept only the in-frame ones, dropping some. The sample records roughly 330,000 clones, about 85% being singletons. Sequencing input: PBMCs. Every receptor here comes from a woman aged 25 to 39 in good health and CMV-seropositive.

The chain uses TRBV7-9 and TRBJ2-7; D unresolved. The germline V gene encodes CDR1 SEHNR and CDR2 FQNEAQ (reference sequence). The CDR3 is made up of 14 amino acids. V was cut by 5 bases and J by 6 bases, with 17 bases left in between. CDR3 region: CASSDSLSPSEQYF. CDR3 DNA sequence: TGTGCCAGCAGCGATAGTCTGTCCCCCTCCGAGCAGTACTTC.

The CDR3: CASSLGTEEYGYTF. As DNA, the CDR3 is TGTGCCAGCAGCTTGGGGACAGAGGAGTATGGCTACACCTTC. The chain employs TRBV7-9 and TRBJ1-2; 7 nucleotides align to TRBD1. V trimming: 3 bases; J trimming: 5 bases; junction bases outside the gene matches: 6. There are 14 residues in the CDR3. Germline CDR1 SEHNR, CDR2 FQNEAQ (reference sequence).

This clone appeared once. The chain couples TRBV27 to TRBJ1-1; TRBD1 aligns across 8 bases. Trimming removed 2 bases from V and 0 bases from J; junction bases left unmatched: 8. The CDR3 length is 17 residues. Germline CDR1 reads MNHEY; CDR2 reads SMNVEV (reference sequence). DNA of the CDR3: TGTGCCAGCAGTTTAGTAGGACAGGGTTATATGAACACTGAAGCTTTCTTT. As protein: CASSLVGQGYMNTEAFF.

The V gene is TRBV28, the J gene TRBJ2-1, with D hard to call. V shed 7 bases and J shed 3 bases, with 19 bases lying between them. CDR1 and CDR2 (germline): MDHEN, SYDVKM. The CDR3 runs to 16 residues. CDR3 bases: TGTGCCAGCACCGAAGGACCGTTACTAAGCTACAATGAGCAGTTCTTC. Translating gives CASTEGPLLSYNEQFF.

The gene calls are TRBV15 and TRBJ1-1; no clear D gene. Germline lookup yields CDR1 LNHNV and CDR2 YYDKDF (reference sequence). The CDR3 totals 14 residues. Between the trimmed V and J ends, which lost 2 bases and 9 bases, there was a span of 16 bases. CDR3 amino acids: CATSRPGDGRQAFF. For the CDR3, the DNA is TGTGCCACCAGCAGACCGGGAGACGGGCGTCAAGCTTTCTTT.

This clone showed up just once. This chain uses TRBV11-3 with TRBJ2-3; no clear D gene. Germline V gene data show CDR1 as SGHNT and CDR2 as YENEEA. This CDR3 is built from 14 residues. The germline V and J ends were trimmed by 1 base and 2 bases, with 7 bases remaining between them. The CDR3 coding sequence is TGTGCCAGCAGCTTAGGAGACGCCACAGATACGCAGTATTTT. Translated, it gives CASSLGDATDTQYF.

The gene calls are TRBV2 and TRBJ1-5; TRBD1 agrees at 8 bases. The V gene end was trimmed by 5 bases and the J gene end by 5 bases; junction bases not matched to a gene: 14. Germline-derived CDR1 and CDR2 are SNHLY and FYNNEI. There are 17 residues in the CDR3. CDR3 in amino acids: CASSRMPDRGRYQPQHF. Here the CDR3 DNA reads TGTGCCAGCAGTCGGATGCCCGACAGGGGTCGTTATCAGCCCCAGCATTTT.

The chain combines TRBV5-1 with TRBJ2-3; 7 bases match TRBD2. V dropped 0 bases and J dropped 1; count of bases not matched to a gene: 11. CDR1 is SGHRS, CDR2 YFSETQ, per germline. There are 18 residues in the CDR3. The CDR3, as DNA: TGCGCCAGCAGCTTGGCCTTGTGGGGGGGACCCGGCACAGATACGCAGTATTTT. It codes for CASSLALWGGPGTDTQYF.

This chain joins TRBV15 and TRBJ2-3; D gene uncertain. The V gene's germline CDR1 is LNHNV and CDR2 YYDKDF (reference sequence). The CDR3 is 16 residues long. With 0 bases removed from V and 2 bases from J, the gap between germline ends came to 12 bases. The CDR3 nucleotides are TGTGCCACCAGCAGAGATTCAGCGTATAACACAGATACGCAGTATTTT. Protein product: CATSRDSAYNTDTQYF.

This clone was counted a single time. The gene calls are TRBV7-9 and TRBJ2-3; D not resolved. Germline CDR1 and CDR2: SEHNR and FQNEAQ (reference sequence). Trimming stripped 8 bases from V and 2 bases from J, with 5 bases between. The CDR3 length is 11 residues. The CDR3 protein is CASLITDTQYF. The CDR3 DNA is TGTGCCAGCCTAATCACAGATACGCAGTATTTT.

The chain has TRBV5-6 and TRBJ1-6; D not certain. The CDR3 contains 14 residues. Deletions cut 4 bases from V and 0 bases from J, with 5 bases between. Germline V gives CDR1 SGHDT, CDR2 YYEEEE. The CDR3 reads CASSHVSYNSPLHF. Written as DNA, the CDR3 is TGTGCCAGCAGCCACGTCTCCTATAATTCACCCCTCCACTTT. Combining the CDR3 with reference TRBV5-6 and TRBJ1-6 gives the whole variable domain DAGVTQSPTHLIKTRGQQVTLRCSPKSGHDTVSWYQQALGQGPQFIFQYYEEEERQRGNFPDRFSGHQFPNYSSELNVNALLLGDSALYLCASSHVSYNSPLHFGNGTRLTVT.

The J gene is TRBJ1-2, the V gene TRBV4-3; 9 bases fit TRBD1. V shed 3 bases and J 4 bases; nucleotides not matched to a gene: 12. Germline loops: CDR1 LGHNA, CDR2 YSLEER. The CDR3 has 17 amino acids. The CDR3 sequence: CASSQDNNRGRGYGYTF. The CDR3 DNA follows: TGCGCCAGCAGCCAGGATAACAACAGGGGGCGAGGCTATGGCTACACCTTC.

V usage is TRBV6-1 and J usage is TRBJ2-5; 7 bases line up with TRBD1. With 1 base clipped from V and 1 base from J, the junction kept 6 bases outside the gene matches. Germline CDR1 is MNHNS and CDR2 is SASEGT. The CDR3 totals 16 residues. The DNA of the CDR3 is TGTGCCAGCAGTGAAGGGACAGGTCCCTCCCAAGAGACCCAGTACTTC. Its protein is CASSEGTGPSQETQYF.

This clone was detected only once. The chain carries TRBV28 and TRBJ1-2; TRBD1 matches at 12 bases. This CDR3 is 19 amino acids long. V trimming: 6 bases; J trimming: 2 bases; junction bases outside the gene matches: 16. Per germline, CDR1 MDHEN and CDR2 SYDVKM. CDR3 protein: CASRFFEGTGGLWNYGYTF. The CDR3 DNA follows: TGTGCCAGCAGATTTTTCGAGGGGACAGGGGGCCTTTGGAACTATGGCTACACCTTC.

This chain joins TRBV7-8 and TRBJ2-7, with 7 bases matching TRBD1. The trim removed 2 bases at V and 0 bases at J, leaving 10 bases unmatched. CDR1 and CDR2 (germline): SGHVS, FQNEAQ. The CDR3 has 17 amino acids. The CDR3 coding sequence is TGTGCCAGCAGCTTACCCTCAGACAGGGTAAGCTCCTACGAGCAGTACTTC. Amino acids: CASSLPSDRVSSYEQYF.

This clone was observed once. The gene calls are TRBV30 and TRBJ2-7, with D possibly being TRBD1 (5 bases). The CDR3 totals 16 residues. CDR1 GTSNPN and CDR2 SVGIG come from the germline V gene (reference sequence). V dropped 0 bases and J dropped 2 bases, with 17 bases sitting between them. The CDR3 sequence: CAWSVRKGPIPYEQYF. CDR3 coding DNA: TGTGCCTGGAGTGTACGAAAGGGGCCGATACCCTACGAGCAGTACTTC.

This clone has a single count. V gene TRBV11-2 combines with J gene TRBJ2-2; D gene ambiguous. Germline values: CDR1 SGHAT, CDR2 FQNNGV. This CDR3 comprises 13 residues. The ends were cut back, 1 base at V and 4 bases at J, with 4 bases in the middle. This CDR3 reads CASSLGATGELFF. The CDR3 DNA is TGTGCCAGCAGCTTAGGAGCCACCGGGGAGCTGTTTTTT.

V is TRBV19 and J is TRBJ1-1; no firm D call. With 1 base removed from V and 3 bases from J, the gap between germline ends came to 12 bases. Germline V gene data show CDR1 as LNHDA and CDR2 as SQIVND (reference sequence). CDR3 size: 15 residues. Here the CDR3 DNA reads TGTGCCAGTAGTATAGGAGCCGTCGGGGACACTGAAGCTTTCTTT. As protein: CASSIGAVGDTEAFF. Full variable domain (missing parts from reference TRBV19 and TRBJ1-1): DGGITQSPKYLFRKEGQNVTLSCEQNLNHDAMYWYRQDPGQGLRLIYYSQIVNDFQKGDIAEGYSVSREKKESFPLTVTSAQKNPTAFYLCASSIGAVGDTEAFFGQGTRLTVV.

The chain links TRBV28 to TRBJ1-1, with D hard to call. The CDR3 runs to 14 residues. Germline CDR1 reads MDHEN; CDR2 reads SYDVKM. V lost 4 bases and J 8 bases, leaving 17 bases between the germline ends. The CDR3 DNA reads TGTGCCAGCAGTTCCCGAGACTCTCATGCAGAAGCTTTCTTT. Translating it yields CASSSRDSHAEAFF. Full variable domain (remainder filled in from reference TRBV28 and TRBJ1-1): DVKVTQSSRYLVKRTGEKVFLECVQDMDHENMFWYRQDPGLGLRLIYFSYDVKMKEKGDIPEGYSVSREKKERFSLILESASTNQTSMYLCASSSRDSHAEAFFGQGTRLTVV.

CDR3 protein: CASSLRGQPQHF. The CDR3 nucleotides read TGTGCCAGCAGCTTAAGGGGTCAGCCCCAGCATTTT. J is TRBJ1-5 and V is TRBV5-4; D may be TRBD1 (5 bases). The ends were cut back, 2 bases at V and 6 bases at J, with 6 bases in the middle. This CDR3 region has 12 residues. CDR1 and CDR2 from the germline V gene are SGHNT and YYREEE (reference sequence).

The chain is built from TRBV2 and TRBJ2-2; 14 nucleotides match TRBD2. The CDR3 extends over 14 amino acids. The V and J ends lost 9 bases and 6 bases, in that order; junction bases with no gene match: 3. Germline lookup yields CDR1 SNHLY and CDR2 FYNNEI. CDR3 bases: TGTGCCAGGGGACTAGCGGGAGCGCCCGGGGAGCTGTTTTTT. Amino acids: CARGLAGAPGELFF.

The chain combines TRBV28 with TRBJ1-2; possibly TRBD1 for D (6 bases). The V end lost 3 bases, the J end lost 8 bases, and 13 bases lay between the germline ends. This CDR3 contains 13 residues. Germline loops: CDR1 MDHEN, CDR2 SYDVKM. CDR3 coding DNA: TGTGCCAGCAGTTTGAGGGGGGGGCTCGGCTACACCTTC. Translation: CASSLRGGLGYTF.